This T cell receptor beta chain was captured by sequencing in a study of identical twins. Carrying unique molecular identifiers, the cDNA also gained a universal primer site through template switching. TCRdb fed the 5' RACE reads into MiXCR, producing one record per CDR3 protein. The data show over 550,000 distinct CDR3 sequences, about 7.1% seen once. This clonotype was seen many times. No antigen is known for it. Study-level points and caveats: Reduced insertions were recorded for abundant cord blood beta clonotypes, with no such pattern in memory repertoires. Not following the same donors, the study drew its conclusions from cross-sectional statistical analysis.

Every one of the donors was a healthy Caucasian. The V gene's germline CDR1 is MNHEY and CDR2 SVGAGI. The CDR3 contains 13 residues. V lost 0 bases and J lost 14, with 14 bases in between. These data also featured in a second study, about yellow fever vaccine responses in identical twins.

The receptor's source is a young woman in good health. The sample was PBMCs. The chain combines TRBV6-5 with TRBJ2-1, with D possibly matching TRBD2 (6 bases). The CDR3 DNA is TGTGCCAGCAGTTACTCTACTCGGGGAGGCGAGTTCTTC. It specifies CASSYSTRGGEFF.